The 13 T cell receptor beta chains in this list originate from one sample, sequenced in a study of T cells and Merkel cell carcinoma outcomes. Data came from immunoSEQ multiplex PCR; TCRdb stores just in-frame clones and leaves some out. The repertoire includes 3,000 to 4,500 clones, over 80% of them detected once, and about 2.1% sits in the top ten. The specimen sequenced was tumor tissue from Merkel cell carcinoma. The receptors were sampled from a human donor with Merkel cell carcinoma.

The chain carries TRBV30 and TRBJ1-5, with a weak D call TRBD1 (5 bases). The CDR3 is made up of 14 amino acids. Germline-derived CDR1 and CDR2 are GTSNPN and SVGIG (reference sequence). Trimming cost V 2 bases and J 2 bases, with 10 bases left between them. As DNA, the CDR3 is TGTGCCTGGAGTAGACAGACAGGCAATCAGCCCCAGCATTTT. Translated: CAWSRQTGNQPQHF. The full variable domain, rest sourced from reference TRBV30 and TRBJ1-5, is SQTIHQWPATLVQPVGSPLSLECTVEGTSNPNLYWYRQAAGRGLQLLFYSVGIGQISSEVPQNLSASRPQDRQFILSSKKLLLSDSGFYLCAWSRQTGNQPQHFGDGTRLSIL.

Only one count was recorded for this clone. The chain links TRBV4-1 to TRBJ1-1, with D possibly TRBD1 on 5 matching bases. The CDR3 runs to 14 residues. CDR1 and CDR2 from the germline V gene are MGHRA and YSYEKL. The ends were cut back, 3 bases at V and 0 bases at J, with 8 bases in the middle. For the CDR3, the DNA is TGCGCCAGCAGCCACCTGACAGTGAACACTGAAGCTTTCTTT. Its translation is CASSHLTVNTEAFF.

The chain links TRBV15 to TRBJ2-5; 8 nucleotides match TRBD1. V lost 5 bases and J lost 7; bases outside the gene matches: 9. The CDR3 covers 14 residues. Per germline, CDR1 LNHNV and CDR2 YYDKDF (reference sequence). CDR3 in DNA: TGTGCCACCAGCGGAAGACAGGGGTTTGTGACCCAGTACTTC. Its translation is CATSGRQGFVTQYF.

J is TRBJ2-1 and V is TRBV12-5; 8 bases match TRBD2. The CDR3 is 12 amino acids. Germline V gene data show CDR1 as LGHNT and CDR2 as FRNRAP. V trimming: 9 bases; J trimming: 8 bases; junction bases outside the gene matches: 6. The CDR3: CASGGDFDEQFF. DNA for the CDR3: TGTGCTAGCGGGGGGGACTTCGATGAGCAGTTCTTC.

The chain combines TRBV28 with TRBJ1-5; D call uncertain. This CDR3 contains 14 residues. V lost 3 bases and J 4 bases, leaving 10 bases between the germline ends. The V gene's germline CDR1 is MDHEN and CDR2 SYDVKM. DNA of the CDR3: TGTGCCAGCAGTTTGGAGCGGGTGAATCAGCCCCAGCATTTT. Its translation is CASSLERVNQPQHF.

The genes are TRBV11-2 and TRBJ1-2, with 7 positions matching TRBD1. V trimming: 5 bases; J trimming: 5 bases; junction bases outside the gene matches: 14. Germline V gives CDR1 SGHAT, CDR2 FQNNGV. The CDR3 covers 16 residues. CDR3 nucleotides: TGTGCCAGCAGCCTCAACGGGGACAGAGGGGTGTATGGCTACACCTTC. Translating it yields CASSLNGDRGVYGYTF.

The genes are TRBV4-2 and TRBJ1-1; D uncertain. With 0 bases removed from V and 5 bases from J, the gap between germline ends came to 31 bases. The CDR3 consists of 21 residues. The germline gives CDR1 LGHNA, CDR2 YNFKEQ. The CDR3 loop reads CASSQDAIITLTRLGGTEAFF. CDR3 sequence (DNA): TGTGCCAGCAGCCAAGATGCTATAATTACCCTGACGAGGTTAGGTGGTACTGAAGCTTTCTTT.

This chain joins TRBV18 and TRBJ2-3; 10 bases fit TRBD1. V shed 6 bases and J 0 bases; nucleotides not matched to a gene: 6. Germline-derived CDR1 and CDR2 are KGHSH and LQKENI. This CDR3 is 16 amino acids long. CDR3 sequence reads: CASSRRDRGSTDTQYF. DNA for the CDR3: TGTGCCAGCTCGCGCCGGGACAGGGGAAGCACAGATACGCAGTATTTT.

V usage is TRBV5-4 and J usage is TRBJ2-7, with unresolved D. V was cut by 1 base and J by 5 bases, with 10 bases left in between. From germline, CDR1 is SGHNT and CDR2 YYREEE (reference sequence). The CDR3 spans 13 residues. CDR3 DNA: TGTGCCAGCAGCTTGTGGGGATCCGACGAGCAGTACTTC. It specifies CASSLWGSDEQYF.

The CDR3 sequence is CASSKRTGELFF. The DNA of the CDR3 is TGTGCCAGTAGTAAGCGGACCGGGGAGCTGTTTTTT. This chain links TRBV19 with TRBJ2-2; TRBD2 is a possible D gene (5 bases). Germline CDR1 LNHDA, CDR2 SQIVND (reference sequence). V was shortened by 4 bases and J by 5 bases, with 5 bases between the two germline ends. The CDR3 has 12 amino acids.

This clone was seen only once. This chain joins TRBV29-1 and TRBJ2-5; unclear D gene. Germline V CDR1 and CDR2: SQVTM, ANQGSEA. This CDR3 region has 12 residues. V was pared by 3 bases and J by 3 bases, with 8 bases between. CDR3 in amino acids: CSVDQSKETQYF. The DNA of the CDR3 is TGCAGCGTTGACCAAAGTAAAGAGACCCAGTACTTC.

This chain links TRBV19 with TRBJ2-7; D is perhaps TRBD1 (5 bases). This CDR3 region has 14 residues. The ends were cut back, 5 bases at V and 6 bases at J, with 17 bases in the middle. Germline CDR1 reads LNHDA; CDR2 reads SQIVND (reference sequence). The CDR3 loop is CASSPSVLGREQYF. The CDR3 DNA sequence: TGTGCCAGTAGTCCCTCCGTTTTGGGGCGCGAGCAGTACTTC.

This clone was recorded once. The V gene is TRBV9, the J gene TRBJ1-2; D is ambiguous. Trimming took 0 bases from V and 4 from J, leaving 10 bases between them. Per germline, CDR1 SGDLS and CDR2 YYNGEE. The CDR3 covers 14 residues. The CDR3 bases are TGTGCCAGCAGCGTAGGGACGGAGCTCTATGGCTACACCTTC. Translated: CASSVGTELYGYTF. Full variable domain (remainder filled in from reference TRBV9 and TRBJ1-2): DSGVTQTPKHLITATGQRVTLRCSPRSGDLSVYWYQQSLDQGLQFLIQYYNGEERAKGNILERFSAQQFPDLHSELNLSSLELGDSALYFCASSVGTELYGYTFGSGTRLTVV.